The rows below give T cell receptor beta chains drawn from one sample of a study of identical twins. TCRdb reanalysed the 5' RACE reads using MiXCR and keeps one entry per CDR3 protein. The data contain roughly 1,500,000 distinct CDR3 sequences, less than 35% of them singletons. Sequences were obtained from cord blood. Receptors were obtained from a newborn girl in good health. The CDR3 runs from the conserved cysteine through the conserved F or W. The order of the fields is J gene, V gene, D gene, clone size, CDR3 DNA, CDR3 protein. A D gene is named only where the DNA matches it firmly. Rows may omit the clone size; those that give it use once, few, many or a size class.

j_gene: TRBJ1-4
v_gene: TRBV6-6
d_gene: .
abundance: few
CDR3nt: TGTGCCAGCAGTTACCAAAACCCCCGTGCAACTAATGAAAAACTGTTTTTT
CDR3aa: CASSYQNPRATNEKLFF

j_gene: TRBJ1-2
v_gene: TRBV7-9
d_gene: .
abundance: few
CDR3nt: TGTGCCAGCAGCCCTCAGACAGGATCCGCGGCTTATGGCTACACCTTC
CDR3aa: CASSPQTGSAAYGYTF

j_gene: TRBJ2-4
v_gene: TRBV30
d_gene: TRBD2
abundance: .
CDR3nt: TGTGCCTGGAGTCTAGCGGCGAGGGACATTCAGTACTTC
CDR3aa: CAWSLAARDIQYF

j_gene: TRBJ2-7
v_gene: TRBV4-1
d_gene: .
abundance: few
CDR3nt: TGCGCCAGCAGCCAATTCGTTTACAGGGAAAGGTACGAGCAGTACTTC
CDR3aa: CASSQFVYRERYEQYF

j_gene: TRBJ2-7
v_gene: TRBV28
d_gene: TRBD2
abundance: few
CDR3nt: TGTGCCAGCAGTGAAATAGCGGGTGGTTCCTACGAGCAGTACTTC
CDR3aa: CASSEIAGGSYEQYF

j_gene: TRBJ2-7
v_gene: TRBV6-5
d_gene: .
abundance: few
CDR3nt: TGTGCCAGCAGTTATTTGGGGAAGGGGTTATACGAGCAGTACTTC
CDR3aa: CASSYLGKGLYEQYF

j_gene: TRBJ2-7
v_gene: TRBV7-8
d_gene: TRBD2
abundance: .
CDR3nt: TGTGCCAGCAGCGTTTGGACTAGCGGGGATGAGTACGAGCAGTACTTC
CDR3aa: CASSVWTSGDEYEQYF

j_gene: TRBJ1-4
v_gene: TRBV4-1
d_gene: .
abundance: .
CDR3nt: TGCGCCAGCAGTCGCTTTCCCCTGGAAAAACTGTTTTTT
CDR3aa: CASSRFPLEKLFF

j_gene: TRBJ2-7
v_gene: TRBV11-2
d_gene: TRBD2
abundance: many
CDR3nt: TGTGCCAGCAGCTTACTAGCGGGTCACACCTACGAGCAGTACTTC
CDR3aa: CASSLLAGHTYEQYF

j_gene: TRBJ1-4
v_gene: TRBV9
d_gene: .
abundance: .
CDR3nt: TGTGCCAGCAGCGTTCAGGGTGCAACTAATGAAAAACTGTTTTTT
CDR3aa: CASSVQGATNEKLFF

j_gene: TRBJ1-2
v_gene: TRBV29-1
d_gene: TRBD1
abundance: many
CDR3nt: TGCAGCGCCTCGGAAACAGGGGTCTGGGGCTACACCTTC
CDR3aa: CSASETGVWGYTF

j_gene: TRBJ2-1
v_gene: TRBV4-2
d_gene: TRBD2
abundance: .
CDR3nt: TGTGCCAGCAGCCGACGAAGCGGGAGAACCTACAATGAGCAGTTCTTC
CDR3aa: CASSRRSGRTYNEQFF

j_gene: TRBJ2-7
v_gene: TRBV6-5
d_gene: .
abundance: .
CDR3nt: TGTGCCAGCAGTTACTCCGTGCAGGGGCGGTACGAGCAGTACTTC
CDR3aa: CASSYSVQGRYEQYF

j_gene: TRBJ2-7
v_gene: TRBV19
d_gene: TRBD1
abundance: .
CDR3nt: TGTGCCAGTAGTTCACACCGGGACAGCACCTACGAGCAGTACTTC
CDR3aa: CASSSHRDSTYEQYF

j_gene: TRBJ1-5
v_gene: TRBV4-1
d_gene: .
abundance: few
CDR3nt: TGCGCCAGCAGCCAAGATGACCGGGTTTTACAGCCCCAGCATTTT
CDR3aa: CASSQDDRVLQPQHF

j_gene: TRBJ1-3
v_gene: TRBV20-1
d_gene: TRBD1
abundance: .
CDR3nt: TGCAGTGCTAGAAAAGACAGGGAACCTGGAAACACCATATATTTT
CDR3aa: CSARKDREPGNTIYF

j_gene: TRBJ1-5
v_gene: TRBV9
d_gene: TRBD1
abundance: .
CDR3nt: TGTGCCAGCAGCGAGGGGACAGGGGGTCGGCCCCAGCATTTT
CDR3aa: CASSEGTGGRPQHF

j_gene: TRBJ2-7
v_gene: TRBV6-6
d_gene: TRBD2
abundance: .
CDR3nt: TGTGCCAGCAGTTTTTCCCGGGGGGGGAACTACGAGCAGTACTTC
CDR3aa: CASSFSRGGNYEQYF

j_gene: TRBJ1-4
v_gene: TRBV6-6
d_gene: .
abundance: .
CDR3nt: TGTGCCAGCAGTTATGGTGGAGCTAATGAAAAACTGTTTTTT
CDR3aa: CASSYGGANEKLFF

j_gene: TRBJ1-5
v_gene: TRBV28
d_gene: .
abundance: .
CDR3nt: TGTGCCAGCAGCCCCCTTGGCGGGGTAGGGAATCAGCCCCAGCATTTT
CDR3aa: CASSPLGGVGNQPQHF

j_gene: TRBJ2-1
v_gene: TRBV2
d_gene: TRBD1
abundance: .
CDR3nt: TGTGCCAGCATCCGGGACAGGTCCTACAATGAGCAGTTCTTC
CDR3aa: CASIRDRSYNEQFF

j_gene: TRBJ2-7
v_gene: TRBV12-3/TRBV12-4
d_gene: .
abundance: .
CDR3nt: TGTGCCAGCAGTTTTTACAGCAATGCGGGCGAGCAGTACTTC
CDR3aa: CASSFYSNAGEQYF

j_gene: TRBJ2-7
v_gene: TRBV15
d_gene: .
abundance: .
CDR3nt: TGTGCCACCAGCAGAACACTCACCGGACAGAACGAGCAGTACTTC
CDR3aa: CATSRTLTGQNEQYF

j_gene: TRBJ2-3
v_gene: TRBV10-3
d_gene: .
abundance: many
CDR3nt: TGTGCCATCAGTGGCCGGGACACAGATACGCAGTATTTT
CDR3aa: CAISGRDTDTQYF

j_gene: TRBJ2-7
v_gene: TRBV20-1
d_gene: TRBD2
abundance: once
CDR3nt: TGCAGTGCTAGAGAAGGGACTAGCTCCTACAATGAGCAGTACTTC
CDR3aa: CSAREGTSSYNEQYF

j_gene: TRBJ2-5
v_gene: TRBV13
d_gene: .
abundance: few
CDR3nt: TGTGCCAGCAGACCGGGACTTTCTAAAGAGACCCAGTACTTC
CDR3aa: CASRPGLSKETQYF

j_gene: TRBJ2-3
v_gene: TRBV3-1
d_gene: .
abundance: .
CDR3nt: TGTGCCAGCAGCCTTCTTAGCGAAGATACGCAGTATTTT
CDR3aa: CASSLLSEDTQYF

j_gene: TRBJ2-3
v_gene: TRBV6-1
d_gene: TRBD2
abundance: few
CDR3nt: TGTGCCAGCAGTCGGCCCGAGACTAGCGGCACAGATACGCAGTATTTT
CDR3aa: CASSRPETSGTDTQYF

j_gene: TRBJ1-2
v_gene: TRBV7-9
d_gene: .
abundance: .
CDR3nt: TGTGCCAGCAGCTTAGAGGGGCCGTCTAACTATGGCTACACCTTC
CDR3aa: CASSLEGPSNYGYTF

j_gene: TRBJ1-1
v_gene: TRBV10-3
d_gene: TRBD1
abundance: .
CDR3nt: TGTGCCATCAGTGGGGGACAGGGAGGCACTGAAGCTTTCTTT
CDR3aa: CAISGGQGGTEAFF

j_gene: TRBJ2-1
v_gene: TRBV3-1
d_gene: TRBD2
abundance: .
CDR3nt: TGTGCCAGCAGCCAAGATTACGGGACTATTTACAATGAGCAGTTCTTC
CDR3aa: CASSQDYGTIYNEQFF

j_gene: TRBJ1-5
v_gene: TRBV6-6
d_gene: .
abundance: .
CDR3nt: TGTGCCAGCAGTTATGAGGGGATTAGCAATCAGCCCCAGCATTTT
CDR3aa: CASSYEGISNQPQHF

j_gene: TRBJ2-7
v_gene: TRBV12-3/TRBV12-4
d_gene: TRBD2
abundance: .
CDR3nt: TGTGCCAGCAGTCCACGACGAGGGAGGGACGAGCAGTACTTC
CDR3aa: CASSPRRGRDEQYF

j_gene: TRBJ2-1
v_gene: TRBV3-1
d_gene: TRBD2
abundance: few
CDR3nt: TGTGCCAGCATCCGGGGGGGCGGAGGTGAGCAGTTCTTC
CDR3aa: CASIRGGGGEQFF

j_gene: TRBJ2-1
v_gene: TRBV9
d_gene: .
abundance: .
CDR3nt: TGTGCCAGCAGCGTAGCCGAAAATGAGCAGTTCTTC
CDR3aa: CASSVAENEQFF

j_gene: TRBJ2-1
v_gene: TRBV5-1
d_gene: TRBD2
abundance: few
CDR3nt: TGCGCCAGCAGTAAAATAGCGGGGGGTGAGCAGTTCTTC
CDR3aa: CASSKIAGGEQFF

j_gene: TRBJ2-1
v_gene: TRBV28
d_gene: .
abundance: .
CDR3nt: TGTGCCAGCAGACTCCCGAGCGGCTCCTACAATGAGCAGTTCTTC
CDR3aa: CASRLPSGSYNEQFF

j_gene: TRBJ2-4
v_gene: TRBV11-1
d_gene: .
abundance: .
CDR3nt: TGTGCCAGCAGCCGTTGGGACAACCTAGCCAAAAACATTCAGTACTTC
CDR3aa: CASSRWDNLAKNIQYF

j_gene: TRBJ2-1
v_gene: TRBV20-1
d_gene: .
abundance: .
CDR3nt: TGCAGTGCTAGAGATGCCAGGGTGATACCTTACAATGAGCAGTTCTTC
CDR3aa: CSARDARVIPYNEQFF

j_gene: TRBJ2-3
v_gene: TRBV24-1
d_gene: TRBD1
abundance: few
CDR3nt: TGTGCCACCAGTGATGGGGGACAGGGGCGGACTAGCACAGATACGCAGTATTTT
CDR3aa: CATSDGGQGRTSTDTQYF

j_gene: TRBJ2-4
v_gene: TRBV2
d_gene: .
abundance: few
CDR3nt: TGTGCCAGCAGTGATAGCGACATTCAGTACTTC
CDR3aa: CASSDSDIQYF

j_gene: TRBJ2-3
v_gene: TRBV20-1
d_gene: TRBD1
abundance: few
CDR3nt: TGCAGTGCTACCAGGGGGAAGATTGCGCAGTATTTT
CDR3aa: CSATRGKIAQYF

j_gene: TRBJ2-7
v_gene: TRBV30
d_gene: .
abundance: few
CDR3nt: TGTGCCTGGAGTACGGGACCCTACGAGCAGTACTTC
CDR3aa: CAWSTGPYEQYF

j_gene: TRBJ2-5
v_gene: TRBV27
d_gene: .
abundance: .
CDR3nt: TGTGCCAGCAGTTTGAGGAACCAAGAGACCCAGTACTTC
CDR3aa: CASSLRNQETQYF

j_gene: TRBJ2-7
v_gene: TRBV12-3/TRBV12-4
d_gene: .
abundance: many
CDR3nt: TGTGCCAGCAGTTTAGGGGACATTTACGAGCAGTACTTC
CDR3aa: CASSLGDIYEQYF

j_gene: TRBJ2-3
v_gene: TRBV3-1
d_gene: .
abundance: few
CDR3nt: TGTGCCAGCAGCGCTCTAAGGGGGAGCACAGATACGCAGTATTTT
CDR3aa: CASSALRGSTDTQYF

j_gene: TRBJ2-3
v_gene: TRBV27
d_gene: TRBD2
abundance: once
CDR3nt: TGTGCCAGCAGTTATGGCGGGAGGGCCGGAGATACGCAGTATTTT
CDR3aa: CASSYGGRAGDTQYF

j_gene: TRBJ2-7
v_gene: TRBV6-1
d_gene: TRBD1
abundance: .
CDR3nt: TGTGCCAGCAGTGTACGACAGGGGGCGAGGGAGCAGTACTTC
CDR3aa: CASSVRQGAREQYF

j_gene: TRBJ2-4
v_gene: TRBV7-9
d_gene: .
abundance: .
CDR3nt: TGTGCCAGCGGCTTAGAACCGGTAGCCAAAAACATTCAGTACTTC
CDR3aa: CASGLEPVAKNIQYF

j_gene: TRBJ2-1
v_gene: TRBV10-3
d_gene: .
abundance: few
CDR3nt: TGTGCCATCAGTGAGCCCCCCGGAGGCTTGTATGAGCAGTTCTTC
CDR3aa: CAISEPPGGLYEQFF

j_gene: TRBJ1-5
v_gene: TRBV2
d_gene: .
abundance: .
CDR3nt: TGTGCCAGCAGTGGAGGCCCCAGGGCGAGCAATCAGCCCCAGCATTTT
CDR3aa: CASSGGPRASNQPQHF

j_gene: TRBJ1-2
v_gene: TRBV3-1
d_gene: TRBD1
abundance: .
CDR3nt: TGTGCCAGCAGCCAGCCGGGACAGTCAAACTATGGCTACACCTTC
CDR3aa: CASSQPGQSNYGYTF

j_gene: TRBJ2-1
v_gene: TRBV27
d_gene: .
abundance: .
CDR3nt: TGTGCCAGCAGTTTTGAGCAGGGGGGCCTCGGGGACAATGAGCAGTTCTTC
CDR3aa: CASSFEQGGLGDNEQFF

j_gene: TRBJ2-7
v_gene: TRBV7-9
d_gene: TRBD2
abundance: .
CDR3nt: TGTGCCAGCAGCTTAGTAGTGGGACTAGCGGGAGGCTCCTACAATGAGCAGTACTTC
CDR3aa: CASSLVVGLAGGSYNEQYF